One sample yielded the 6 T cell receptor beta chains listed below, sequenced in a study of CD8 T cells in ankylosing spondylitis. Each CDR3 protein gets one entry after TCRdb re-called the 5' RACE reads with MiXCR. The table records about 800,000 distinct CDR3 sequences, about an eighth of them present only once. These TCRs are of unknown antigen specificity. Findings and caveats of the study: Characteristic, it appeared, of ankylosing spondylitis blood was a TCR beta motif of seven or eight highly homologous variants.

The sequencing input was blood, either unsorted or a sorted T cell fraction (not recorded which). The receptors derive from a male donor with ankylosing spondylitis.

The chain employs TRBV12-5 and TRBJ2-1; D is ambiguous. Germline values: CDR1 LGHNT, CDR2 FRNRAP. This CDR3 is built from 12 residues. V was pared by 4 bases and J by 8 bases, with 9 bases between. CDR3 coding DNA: TGTGCTAGTGGTTCCCGGAAGTATGAGCAGTTCTTC. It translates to CASGSRKYEQFF.

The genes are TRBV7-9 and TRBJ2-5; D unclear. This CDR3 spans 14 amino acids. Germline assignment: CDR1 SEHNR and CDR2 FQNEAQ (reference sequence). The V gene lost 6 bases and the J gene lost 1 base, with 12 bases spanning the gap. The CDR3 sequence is CASSDRQLQETQYF. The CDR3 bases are TGTGCCAGCAGTGACCGACAACTCCAAGAGACCCAGTACTTC. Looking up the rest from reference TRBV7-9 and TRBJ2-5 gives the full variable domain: DTGVSQNPRHKITKRGQNVTFRCDPISEHNRLYWYRQTLGQGPEFLTYFQNEAQLEKSRLLSDRFSAERPKGSFSTLEIQRTEQGDSAMYLCASSDRQLQETQYFGPGTRLLVL.

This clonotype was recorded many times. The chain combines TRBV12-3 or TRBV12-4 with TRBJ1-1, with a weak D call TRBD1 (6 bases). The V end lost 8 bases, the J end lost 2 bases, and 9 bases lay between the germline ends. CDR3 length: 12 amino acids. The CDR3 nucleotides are TGTGCCAGCTTCAGGGGAAACACTGAAGCTTTCTTT. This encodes CASFRGNTEAFF.

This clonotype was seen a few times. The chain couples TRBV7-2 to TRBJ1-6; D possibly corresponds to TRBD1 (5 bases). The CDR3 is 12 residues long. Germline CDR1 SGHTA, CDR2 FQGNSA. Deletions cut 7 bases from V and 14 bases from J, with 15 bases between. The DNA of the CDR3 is TGTGCCAGCACCTGGGGCTGGGAAGCCCTCCACTTT. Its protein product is CASTWGWEALHF.

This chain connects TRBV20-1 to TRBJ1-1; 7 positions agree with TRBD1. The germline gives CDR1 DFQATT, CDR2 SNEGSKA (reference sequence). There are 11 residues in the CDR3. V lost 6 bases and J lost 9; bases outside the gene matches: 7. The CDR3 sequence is CSALRTGQAFF. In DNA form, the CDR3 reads TGCAGTGCCCTTAGGACAGGCCAAGCTTTCTTT.

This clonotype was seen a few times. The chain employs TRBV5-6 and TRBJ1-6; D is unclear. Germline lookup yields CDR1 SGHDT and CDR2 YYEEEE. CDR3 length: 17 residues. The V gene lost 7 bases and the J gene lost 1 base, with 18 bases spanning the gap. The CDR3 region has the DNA TGTGCCAGCGGCCCAAACCGCGGTGGGTCCTATAATTCACCCCTCCACTTT. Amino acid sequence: CASGPNRGGSYNSPLHF.